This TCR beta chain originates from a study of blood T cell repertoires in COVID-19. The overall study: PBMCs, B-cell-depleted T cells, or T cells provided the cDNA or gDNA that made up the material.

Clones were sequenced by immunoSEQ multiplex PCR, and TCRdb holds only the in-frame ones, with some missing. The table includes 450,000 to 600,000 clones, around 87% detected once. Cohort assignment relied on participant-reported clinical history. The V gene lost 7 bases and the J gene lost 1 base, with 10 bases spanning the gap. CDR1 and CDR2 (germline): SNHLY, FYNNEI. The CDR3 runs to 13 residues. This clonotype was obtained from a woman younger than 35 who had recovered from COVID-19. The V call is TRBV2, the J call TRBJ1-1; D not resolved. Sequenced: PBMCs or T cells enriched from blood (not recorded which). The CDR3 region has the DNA TGTGCCAGCAAAGTCAGTTCGAACACTGAAGCTTTCTTT. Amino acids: CASKVSSNTEAFF.